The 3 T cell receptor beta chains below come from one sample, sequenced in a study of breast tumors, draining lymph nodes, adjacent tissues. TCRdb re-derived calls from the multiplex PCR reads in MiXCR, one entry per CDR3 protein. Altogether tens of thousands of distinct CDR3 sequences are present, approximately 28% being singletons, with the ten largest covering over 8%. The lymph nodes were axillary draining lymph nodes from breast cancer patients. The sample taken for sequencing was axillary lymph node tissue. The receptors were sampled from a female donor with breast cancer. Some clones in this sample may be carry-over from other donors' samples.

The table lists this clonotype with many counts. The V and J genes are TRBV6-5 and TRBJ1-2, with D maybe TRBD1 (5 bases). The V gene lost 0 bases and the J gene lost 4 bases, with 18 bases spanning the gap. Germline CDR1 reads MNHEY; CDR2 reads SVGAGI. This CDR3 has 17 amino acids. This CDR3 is CASSYSGRPIDSYGYTF. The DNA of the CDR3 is TGTGCCAGCAGTTACTCGGGTCGTCCTATTGACAGCTATGGCTACACCTTC.

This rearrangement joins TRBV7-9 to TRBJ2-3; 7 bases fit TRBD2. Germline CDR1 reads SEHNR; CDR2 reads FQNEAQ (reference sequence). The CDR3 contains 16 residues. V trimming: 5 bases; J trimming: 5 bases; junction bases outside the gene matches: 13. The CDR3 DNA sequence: TGTGCCAGCAGCCCGGCGCGGGCAGGCGGGAGAGATACGCAGTATTTT. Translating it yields CASSPARAGGRDTQYF. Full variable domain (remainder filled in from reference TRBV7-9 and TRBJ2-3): DTGVSQNPRHKITKRGQNVTFRCDPISEHNRLYWYRQTLGQGPEFLTYFQNEAQLEKSRLLSDRFSAERPKGSFSTLEIQRTEQGDSAMYLCASSPARAGGRDTQYFGPGTRLTVL.

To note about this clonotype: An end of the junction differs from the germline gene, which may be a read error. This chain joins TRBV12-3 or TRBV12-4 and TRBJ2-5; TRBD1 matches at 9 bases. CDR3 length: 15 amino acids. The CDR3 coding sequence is TGTGCCGGCAGTTTTGCGACAGGGGGGCAAGCGACCCAGTACTTC. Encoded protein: CAGSFATGGQATQYF.